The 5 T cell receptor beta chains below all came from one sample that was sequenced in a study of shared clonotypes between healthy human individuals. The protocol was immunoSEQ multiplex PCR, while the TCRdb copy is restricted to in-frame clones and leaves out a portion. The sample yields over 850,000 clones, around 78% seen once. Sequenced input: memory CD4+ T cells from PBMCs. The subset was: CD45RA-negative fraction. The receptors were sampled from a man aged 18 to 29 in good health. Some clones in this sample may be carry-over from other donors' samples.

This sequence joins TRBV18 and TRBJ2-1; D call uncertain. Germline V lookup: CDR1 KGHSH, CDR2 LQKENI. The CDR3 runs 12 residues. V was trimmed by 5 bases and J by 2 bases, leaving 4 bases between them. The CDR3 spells CASSGPYNEQFF. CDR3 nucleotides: TGTGCCAGCTCAGGGCCCTACAATGAGCAGTTCTTC.

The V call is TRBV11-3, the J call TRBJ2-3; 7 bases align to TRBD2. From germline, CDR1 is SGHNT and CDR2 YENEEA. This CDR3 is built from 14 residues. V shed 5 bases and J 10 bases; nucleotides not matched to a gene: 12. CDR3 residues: CASSLSAGERPQYF. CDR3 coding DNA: TGTGCCAGCAGCCTATCTGCGGGAGAGAGACCGCAGTATTTT.

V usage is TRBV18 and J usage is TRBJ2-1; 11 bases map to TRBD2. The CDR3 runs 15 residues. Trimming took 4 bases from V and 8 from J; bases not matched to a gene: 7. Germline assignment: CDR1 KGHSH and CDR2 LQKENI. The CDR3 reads CASSRTSGYRDEQFF. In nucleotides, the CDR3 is TGTGCCAGCTCACGGACTAGCGGGTACAGAGATGAGCAGTTCTTC.

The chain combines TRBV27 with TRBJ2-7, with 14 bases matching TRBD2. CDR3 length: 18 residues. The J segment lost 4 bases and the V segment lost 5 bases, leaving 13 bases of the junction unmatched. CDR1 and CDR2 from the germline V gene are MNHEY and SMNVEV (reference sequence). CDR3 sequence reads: CASSRLPGLAGVTYEQYF. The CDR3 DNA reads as TGTGCCAGCAGTCGTCTCCCGGGACTAGCGGGAGTAACTTACGAGCAGTACTTC.

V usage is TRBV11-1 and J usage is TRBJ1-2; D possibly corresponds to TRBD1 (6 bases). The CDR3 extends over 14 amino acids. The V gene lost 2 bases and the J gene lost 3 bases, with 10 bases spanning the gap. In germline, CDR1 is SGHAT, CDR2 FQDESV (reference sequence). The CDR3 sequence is CASSLRAGDYGYTF. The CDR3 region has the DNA TGTGCCAGCAGCTTACGCGCAGGGGACTATGGCTACACCTTC.